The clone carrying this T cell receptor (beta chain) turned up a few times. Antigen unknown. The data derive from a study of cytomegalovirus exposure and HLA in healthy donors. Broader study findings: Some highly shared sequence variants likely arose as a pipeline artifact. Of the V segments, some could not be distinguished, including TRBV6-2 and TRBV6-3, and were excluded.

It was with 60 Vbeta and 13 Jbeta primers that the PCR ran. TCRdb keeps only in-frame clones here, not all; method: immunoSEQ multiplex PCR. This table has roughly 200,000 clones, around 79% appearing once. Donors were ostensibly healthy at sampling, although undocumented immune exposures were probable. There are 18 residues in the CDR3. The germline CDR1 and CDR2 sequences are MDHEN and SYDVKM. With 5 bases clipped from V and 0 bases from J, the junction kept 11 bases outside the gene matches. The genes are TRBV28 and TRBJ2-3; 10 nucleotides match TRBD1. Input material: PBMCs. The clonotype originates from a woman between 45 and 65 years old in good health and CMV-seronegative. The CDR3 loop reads CASSHSPDRGVSTDTQYF. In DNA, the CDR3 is TGTGCCAGCAGTCACTCACCGGACAGGGGGGTTAGCACAGATACGCAGTATTTT. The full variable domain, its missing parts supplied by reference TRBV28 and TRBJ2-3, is DVKVTQSSRYLVKRTGEKVFLECVQDMDHENMFWYRQDPGLGLRLIYFSYDVKMKEKGDIPEGYSVSREKKERFSLILESASTNQTSMYLCASSHSPDRGVSTDTQYFGPGTRLTVL.